The clone carrying this TCR beta chain was picked up a small number of times. The antigen is undetermined. The data were taken from a study of glioma-infiltrating T cells after dendritic cell vaccination. Findings and caveats of the study: Only a small number of patients had complete blood and tumor samples.

The time point denotes: after dendritic cell vaccination, including at tumor progression/relapse. Up to roughly 2 ug genomic DNA was used for TCRB CDR3 amplification. Amplification used 60 V beta primers and 13 J beta primers. Profiling relied on immunoSEQ multiplex PCR, and the TCRdb table lists in-frame clones only, not all of them. The data hold fewer than 75,000 clones, with 70% to 90% observed a single time. The CDR3 consists of 16 residues. In germline, CDR1 is SGDLS, CDR2 YYNGEE. V shed 4 bases and J shed 7 bases, with 21 bases lying between them. This receptor was identified in a human donor with glioblastoma. V and J are TRBV9 and TRBJ2-1, with D perhaps matching TRBD2 (7 bases). Sequencing was performed on blood, taken after dendritic cell vaccination. CDR3 coding DNA: TGTGCCAGCAGCCCAAGGGAGGGGGTGATAGGGAATGAGCAGTTCTTC. Translating gives CASSPREGVIGNEQFF.